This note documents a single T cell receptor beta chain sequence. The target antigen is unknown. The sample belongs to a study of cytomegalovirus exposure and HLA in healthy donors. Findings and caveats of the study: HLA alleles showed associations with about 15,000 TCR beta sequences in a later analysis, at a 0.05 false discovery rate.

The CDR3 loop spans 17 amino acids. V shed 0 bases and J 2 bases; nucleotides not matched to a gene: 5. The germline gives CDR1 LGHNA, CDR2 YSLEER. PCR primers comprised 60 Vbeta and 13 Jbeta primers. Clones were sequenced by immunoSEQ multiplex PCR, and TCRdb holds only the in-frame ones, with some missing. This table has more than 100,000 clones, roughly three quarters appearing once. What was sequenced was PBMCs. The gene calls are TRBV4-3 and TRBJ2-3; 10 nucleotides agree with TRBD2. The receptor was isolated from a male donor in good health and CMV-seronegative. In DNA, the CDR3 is TGCGCCAGCAGCCAAGAAGGAGCGGGGGGGCTCACAGATACGCAGTATTTT. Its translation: CASSQEGAGGLTDTQYF.